The 14 T cell receptor beta chains given below trace back to one sample, sequenced in a study of blood T cell repertoires in COVID-19. Some clones are missing from TCRdb's copy, which holds only in-frame ones; the method was immunoSEQ multiplex PCR. The table lists around 160,000 clones, approximately 78% of them singletons. Source material: peripheral blood. The receptors shown here come from a human donor in a cohort sampled during active COVID-19.

This chain uses TRBV7-9 with TRBJ2-1, with 11 bases lining up with TRBD2. Germline values: CDR1 SEHNR, CDR2 FQNEAQ (reference sequence). The CDR3 runs to 15 residues. J was trimmed by 4 bases and V by 5 bases; bases with no gene match: 4. CDR3 sequence (DNA): TGTGCCAGCAGCCTCCTAGCGGGGGGTTACAATGAGCAGTTCTTC. It specifies CASSLLAGGYNEQFF.

In its sample, this clone was seen once. The chain has TRBV6-5 and TRBJ1-5; 7 bases are shared with TRBD1. The CDR3 has 14 residues. The J segment lost 4 bases and the V segment lost 8 bases, leaving 8 bases of the junction unmatched. Germline values: CDR1 MNHEY, CDR2 SVGAGI. In DNA form, the CDR3 reads TGTGCCAGCGGACCGGGACAGCATAATCAGCCCCAGCATTTT. It codes for CASGPGQHNQPQHF.

CDR3 sequence: CASSSALQGGRDTGELFF. The CDR3 bases are TGTGCCAGCAGCTCCGCCTTGCAAGGGGGCCGGGACACCGGGGAGCTGTTTTTT. The rearrangement links TRBV11-2 to TRBJ2-2, with TRBD1 identical over 7 bases. V was clipped by 4 bases and J by 3 bases; unmatched bases: 14. There are 18 residues in the CDR3. Germline V lookup: CDR1 SGHAT, CDR2 FQNNGV.

The rearrangement links TRBV18 to TRBJ2-4; 10 nucleotides line up with TRBD1. V dropped 8 bases and J dropped 4; count of bases not matched to a gene: 2. Germline lookup yields CDR1 KGHSH and CDR2 LQKENI. The CDR3 sequence is 13 residues long. The CDR3 region is CASTGQGKNIQYF. The CDR3 nucleotides are TGTGCCAGCACGGGACAGGGGAAAAACATTCAGTACTTC.

In this sample, this clone turned up many times. The rearrangement joins TRBV28 to TRBJ2-7; 7 bases fit TRBD1. After removal of 8 bases from V and 3 bases from J, the junction contained 10 bases not matched to a gene. The CDR3 is 14 amino acids. The V gene's germline CDR1 is MDHEN and CDR2 SYDVKM. The CDR3 sequence is CASLGTGQIYEQYF. Written as DNA, the CDR3 is TGTGCCAGCCTTGGGACGGGACAGATCTACGAGCAGTACTTC.

The chain recombines TRBV5-4 with TRBJ1-4, with D possibly matching TRBD1 (6 bases). Trimming left V 1 base short and J 2 bases short, with 12 bases between. The germline CDR1 and CDR2 sequences are SGHNT and YYREEE (reference sequence). The CDR3 runs to 16 residues. CDR3 amino acids: CASSLKRTATNEKLFF. The CDR3 DNA reads TGTGCCAGCAGCTTGAAGAGGACAGCGACTAATGAAAAACTGTTTTTT.

The rearrangement uses TRBV28 and TRBJ1-1, with D possibly being TRBD1 (5 bases). Germline V gives CDR1 MDHEN, CDR2 SYDVKM. Between the trimmed V and J ends, which lost 6 bases and 10 bases, there was a span of 15 bases. CDR3 length: 12 amino acids. The CDR3 DNA sequence: TGTGCCAGCAGCTCAGGGAATCCGGGAGCTTTCTTT. The encoded protein is CASSSGNPGAFF.

The genes are TRBV18 and TRBJ2-7; possible D gene TRBD2, 5 bases. Trimming left V 2 bases short and J 0 bases short, with 11 bases between. CDR3 length: 15 amino acids. CDR1 and CDR2 (germline): KGHSH, LQKENI. The CDR3 is CASSPADWSSYEQYF. CDR3 DNA sequence: TGTGCCAGCTCACCAGCGGACTGGAGCTCCTACGAGCAGTACTTC.

V and J are TRBV6-2 or TRBV6-3 and TRBJ1-1; 12 nucleotides align to TRBD1. Trimming took 1 base from V and 1 from J; bases not matched to a gene: 1. The CDR3 consists of 16 residues. Germline CDR1 MNHEY, CDR2 SVGEGT. The CDR3 region is CASSYWDRGRNTEAFF. The CDR3 DNA follows: TGTGCCAGCAGTTACTGGGACAGGGGGCGGAACACTGAAGCTTTCTTT.

This clone has ten or more counts. The rearrangement uses TRBV7-7 and TRBJ2-2, with 9 bases identical to TRBD1. The CDR3 has 14 amino acids. CDR1 and CDR2 (germline): SSHAT, FNYEAQ (reference sequence). With 5 bases clipped from V and 6 bases from J, the junction kept 4 bases outside the gene matches. The CDR3 reads CASSEQGAAGELFF. CDR3 coding DNA: TGTGCCAGCAGCGAACAGGGGGCAGCCGGGGAGCTGTTTTTT. Full variable domain (remainder filled in from reference TRBV7-7 and TRBJ2-2): GAGVSQSPRYKVTKRGQDVTLRCDPISSHATLYWYQQALGQGPEFLTYFNYEAQPDKSGLPSDRFSAERPEGSISTLTIQRTEQRDSAMYRCASSEQGAAGELFFGEGSRLTVL.

As regards this clone: Other DNA sequences in the sample encode the same CDR3. The chain links TRBV4-1 to TRBJ2-6, with TRBD1 as a possible D gene (6 bases). This CDR3 has 15 residues. The germline gives CDR1 MGHRA, CDR2 YSYEKL. The V end lost 0 bases, the J end lost 3 bases, and 6 bases lay between the germline ends. The CDR3 coding sequence is TGCGCCAGCAGCCAAGACAGGGGTGGGGCCAACGTCCTGACTTTC. Residues: CASSQDRGGANVLTF.

V usage is TRBV4-3 and J usage is TRBJ2-4; 12 bases fit TRBD1. Germline V gene data show CDR1 as LGHNA and CDR2 as YSLEER. The CDR3 has 16 residues. With 5 bases clipped from V and 8 bases from J, the junction kept 10 bases outside the gene matches. This CDR3 reads CASSTRDRGLGDIQYF. The CDR3 nucleotides are TGCGCCAGCAGCACCCGGGACAGGGGGCTCGGAGACATTCAGTACTTC.

The chain joins TRBV18 to TRBJ2-1, with D hard to call. The CDR3 loop spans 15 amino acids. CDR1 KGHSH and CDR2 LQKENI come from the germline V gene. V was clipped by 1 base and J by 2 bases, with 9 bases between them. CDR3 sequence: CASSPLTVTYNEQFF. CDR3 nucleotide sequence: TGTGCCAGCTCACCACTCACAGTTACCTACAATGAGCAGTTCTTC.

DNA of the CDR3: TGCGCCAGCAGCCAAGAGGGGACTAGCGGGAGTCGGGGCGGGGAGCTGTTTTTT. This gives the protein CASSQEGTSGSRGGELFF. The chain is built from TRBV4-1 and TRBJ2-2, with 14 bases matching TRBD2. Germline-derived CDR1 and CDR2 are MGHRA and YSYEKL. The CDR3 extends over 18 amino acids. The trim removed 0 bases at V and 7 bases at J, leaving 7 bases unmatched.